These T cell receptor beta chains were read from a single sample in a study of CD8+CD57+ T cells in acquired aplastic anemia. TCRdb passed the reads through MiXCR, listing each CDR3 protein once. The table records 300,000 or so distinct CDR3 sequences, approximately 56% of them present only once. The specimen was sorted CD4+, CD8+, or CD8+CD57+ T cells (not recorded which) from PBMCs. All receptors come from a human donor with severe aplastic anemia or a healthy control (not recorded which). Each CDR3 is given with its conserved first and last residue. D genes are given only for firm matches. Where a row states a size, it is once, few, many or the class of an expanded clone; other rows omit it.

size,J,D,V,DNA,CDR3
many,TRBJ1-2,-,TRBV20-1,TGCAGTGCTAGATCCGGACTATATGGCTACACCTTC,CSARSGLYGYTF
-,TRBJ2-5,TRBD1,TRBV4-3,TGCGCCAGCAGCCAAGACGGGACAGGGAAGACCCAGTACTTC,CASSQDGTGKTQYF
once,TRBJ1-2,-,TRBV2,TGTGCCAACAGTGTGTCCGGGGATGGCTACACCTTC,CANSVSGDGYTF
once,TRBJ1-1,-,TRBV5-1,TGCGCCAGCAGCCCTAAGGCACAGGCCGCATGGAGCACTGAAGCTTTCTTT,CASSPKAQAAWSTEAFF
many,TRBJ1-4,TRBD1,TRBV10-3,TGTGCCATCAGTGAGAGTAGGGTGACAGGGCGGGATGAAAAACTGTTTTTT,CAISESRVTGRDEKLFF
many,TRBJ1-5,-,TRBV20-1,TGCAGTGCTAGGCACACAAGCAATCAGCCCCAGCATTTT,CSARHTSNQPQHF
-,TRBJ1-5,TRBD1,TRBV19,TGTGCCAGTCTCAGGGGGCTCGGTCAGCCCCAGCATTTT,CASLRGLGQPQHF
few,TRBJ2-3,-,TRBV29-1,TGCAGCGTTGTTCGGACAGCGTCTCCAGATACGCAGTATTTT,CSVVRTASPDTQYF
many,TRBJ1-2,-,TRBV19,TGTGCCAGTAGTACCGACAGAGTAGCTAACTATGGCTACACCTTC,CASSTDRVANYGYTF
many,TRBJ2-3,TRBD2,TRBV7-3,TGTGCCAGCAGGCCACCTCTAGCGGGGGGGCTGTATTTT,CASRPPLAGGLYF
-,TRBJ2-7,TRBD2,TRBV20-1,TGCAGTGCTAGAGCCGCGGGGGGGCCGGTTGAGCAGTACTTC,CSARAAGGPVEQYF
few,TRBJ2-1,-,TRBV20-1,TGCAGTGCTAGTCTGAGGGGGACCCCCCCCAATGAGCAGTTCTTC,CSASLRGTPPNEQFF
-,TRBJ2-3,TRBD2,TRBV7-3,TGTGCCAGCAGCTTAATGGATTCTAGCGGGGGTACAGATACGCAGTATTTT,CASSLMDSSGGTDTQYF
-,TRBJ2-1,-,TRBV24-1,TGTGCCACCAGTGCACAGTCCTCCTACAATGAGCAGTTCTTC,CATSAQSSYNEQFF
-,TRBJ2-7,TRBD2,TRBV20-1,TGCAGTGCTCAGACTAGCGGGGCTTCCTACGAGCAGTACTTC,CSAQTSGASYEQYF
-,TRBJ1-1,-,TRBV20-1,TGCAGTGCTGGGGGGGGGCAAGGGACTTTCTTT,CSAGGGQGTFF
few,TRBJ2-3,TRBD2,TRBV20-1,TGCAGTAAGAGACGGACTAGGGGCACAGATACGCAGTATTTT,CSKRRTRGTDTQYF
-,TRBJ2-3,TRBD2,TRBV20-1,TGCAGTGTTGGAGCGGGGAGCACAGATACGCAGTATTTT,CSVGAGSTDTQYF
many,TRBJ1-2,-,TRBV5-1,TGCGCCAGCAGCTCCGGGCTGGGGAGCGGGCACACCTTC,CASSSGLGSGHTF
-,TRBJ2-3,TRBD1,TRBV5-1,TGTGCCAGCAGCTTAACACAGGGGGCCACAGATACGCAGTATTTT,CASSLTQGATDTQYF